Below, 8 T cell receptor beta chains from the same sample are listed, as sequenced in a study of blood T cell repertoires in COVID-19. TCRdb's copy holds only in-frame clones and misses some; the assay was immunoSEQ multiplex PCR. The repertoire holds around 200,000 clones, with approximately 88% as singletons. Sequenced material: PBMCs or T cells enriched from blood (not recorded which). These receptors were obtained from a young man with acute COVID-19.

The V gene is TRBV4-1, the J gene TRBJ1-5; 7 bases match TRBD1. CDR3 size: 19 residues. The junction had 15 bases not matched to a gene; V was cut back by 4 bases and J by 0 bases. Germline CDR1 reads MGHRA; CDR2 reads YSYEKL. The chain's CDR3 is CASSRFPGQYSDSNQPQHF. In DNA form, the CDR3 reads TGCGCCAGCAGCCGATTCCCGGGACAGTATTCCGATAGCAATCAGCCCCAGCATTTT.

The V call is TRBV19, the J call TRBJ2-7; tentatively, D is TRBD2 (5 bases). Per the germline V gene, CDR1 is LNHDA and CDR2 is SQIVND (reference sequence). This CDR3 comprises 14 residues. V was pared by 3 bases and J by 0 bases, with 9 bases between. CDR3 sequence (DNA): TGTGCCAGTAGTATTAGAGGGAACTCCTACGAGCAGTACTTC. This codes for CASSIRGNSYEQYF.

The CDR3 DNA follows: TGTGCCAGCAGTTTTCGGGCGGACAGCTTCACAGATACGCAGTATTTT. Its protein is CASSFRADSFTDTQYF. The chain links TRBV28 to TRBJ2-3; a possible D gene is TRBD1 (6 bases). V lost 3 bases to trimming and J lost 2 bases, with 15 bases between them. Germline-derived CDR1 and CDR2 are MDHEN and SYDVKM. CDR3 length: 16 residues. The whole variable domain, filled in from reference TRBV28 and TRBJ2-3, reads DVKVTQSSRYLVKRTGEKVFLECVQDMDHENMFWYRQDPGLGLRLIYFSYDVKMKEKGDIPEGYSVSREKKERFSLILESASTNQTSMYLCASSFRADSFTDTQYFGPGTRLTVL.

The chain carries TRBV18 and TRBJ2-1, with 9 bases that match TRBD1. CDR1 KGHSH and CDR2 LQKENI come from the germline V gene. Trimming took 3 bases from V and 6 from J; bases not matched to a gene: 12. The CDR3 runs to 17 residues. The CDR3 spells CASSPRGWGQGVNEQFF. CDR3 bases: TGTGCCAGCTCACCTCGGGGATGGGGACAGGGAGTCAATGAGCAGTTCTTC.

The V call is TRBV30, the J call TRBJ2-3, with no clear D. The CDR3 covers 12 residues. The germline V gene has CDR1 GTSNPN and CDR2 SVGIG (reference sequence). Trimming pared 6 bases from V and 5 bases from J, leaving 12 bases between. The CDR3 coding sequence is TGTGCCTGTACGAGTGTATTAGATACGCAGTATTTT. This sequence encodes CACTSVLDTQYF.

The chain recombines TRBV7-2 with TRBJ2-7, with 9 bases lining up with TRBD2. This CDR3 spans 16 amino acids. Germline V gene lookup returns CDR1 SGHTA and CDR2 FQGNSA. V shed 1 base, J shed 2 bases, and the junction held 6 bases outside the gene matches. Written as DNA, the CDR3 is TGTGCCAGCAGCTTAGAGGCTAGCGGGGCTACCTACGAGCAGTACTTC. Translating gives CASSLEASGATYEQYF.

The chain has TRBV5-4 and TRBJ2-1, with 10 bases that match TRBD1. The CDR3 extends over 15 amino acids. V lost 6 bases, J lost 3 bases, and 6 bases stayed unmatched. Germline-derived CDR1 and CDR2 are SGHNT and YYREEE (reference sequence). The CDR3 is CASTPGTGDYNEQFF. DNA for the CDR3: TGTGCCAGCACTCCGGGGACAGGGGACTACAATGAGCAGTTCTTC.

The CDR3 spells CASSLYQAARRNQPQHF. The CDR3 coding sequence is TGTGCCAGCAGTTTATATCAGGCCGCAAGAAGGAATCAGCCCCAGCATTTT. This chain uses TRBV28 with TRBJ1-5; D is unclear. Trimming stripped 1 base from V and 4 bases from J, with 17 bases between. The CDR3 has 17 residues. Germline loops: CDR1 MDHEN, CDR2 SYDVKM.